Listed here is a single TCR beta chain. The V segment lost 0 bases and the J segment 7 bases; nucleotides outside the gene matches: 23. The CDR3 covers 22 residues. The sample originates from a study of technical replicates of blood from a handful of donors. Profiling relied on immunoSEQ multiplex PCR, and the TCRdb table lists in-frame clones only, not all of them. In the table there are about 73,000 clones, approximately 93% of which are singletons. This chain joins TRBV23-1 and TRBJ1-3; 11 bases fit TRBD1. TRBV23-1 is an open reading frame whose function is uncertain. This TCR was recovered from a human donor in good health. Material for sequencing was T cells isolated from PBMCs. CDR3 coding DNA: TGCGCCAGCAGTCAATCGGGATGGGGACAGGGGGTTATAAGACAGGATGGGAACACCATATATTTT. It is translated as CASSQSGWGQGVIRQDGNTIYF.